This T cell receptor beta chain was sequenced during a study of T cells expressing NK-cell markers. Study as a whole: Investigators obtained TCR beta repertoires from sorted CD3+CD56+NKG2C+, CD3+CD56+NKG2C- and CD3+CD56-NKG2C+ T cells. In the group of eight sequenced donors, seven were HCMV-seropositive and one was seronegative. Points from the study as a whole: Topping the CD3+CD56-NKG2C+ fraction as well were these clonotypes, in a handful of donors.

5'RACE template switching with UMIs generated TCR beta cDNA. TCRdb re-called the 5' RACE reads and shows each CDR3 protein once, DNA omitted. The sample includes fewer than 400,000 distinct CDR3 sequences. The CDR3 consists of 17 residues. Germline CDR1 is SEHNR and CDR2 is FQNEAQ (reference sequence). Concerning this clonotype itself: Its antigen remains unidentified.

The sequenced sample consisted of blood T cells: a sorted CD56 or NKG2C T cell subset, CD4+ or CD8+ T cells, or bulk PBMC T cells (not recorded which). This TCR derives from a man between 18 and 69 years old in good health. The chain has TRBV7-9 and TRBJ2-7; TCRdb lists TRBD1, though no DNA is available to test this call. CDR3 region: CASSLARWGSTSYEQYF.